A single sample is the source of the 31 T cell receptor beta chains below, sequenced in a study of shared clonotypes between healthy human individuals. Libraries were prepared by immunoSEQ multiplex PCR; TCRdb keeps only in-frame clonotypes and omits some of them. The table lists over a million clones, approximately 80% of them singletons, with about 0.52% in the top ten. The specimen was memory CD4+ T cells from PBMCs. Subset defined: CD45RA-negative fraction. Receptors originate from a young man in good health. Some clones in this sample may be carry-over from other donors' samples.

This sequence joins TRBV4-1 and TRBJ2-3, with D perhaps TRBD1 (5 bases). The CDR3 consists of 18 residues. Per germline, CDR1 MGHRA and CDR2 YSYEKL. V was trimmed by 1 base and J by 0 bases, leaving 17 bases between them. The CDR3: CASSQAPSGIWSTDTQYF. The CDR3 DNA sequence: TGCGCCAGCAGCCAAGCCCCCTCAGGGATTTGGAGCACAGATACGCAGTATTTT.

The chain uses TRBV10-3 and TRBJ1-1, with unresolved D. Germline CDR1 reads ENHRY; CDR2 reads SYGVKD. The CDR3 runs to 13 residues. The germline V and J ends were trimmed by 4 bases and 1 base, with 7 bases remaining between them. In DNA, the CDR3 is TGTGCCATCAGTGTCGACCCGAACACTGAAGCTTTCTTT. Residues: CAISVDPNTEAFF.

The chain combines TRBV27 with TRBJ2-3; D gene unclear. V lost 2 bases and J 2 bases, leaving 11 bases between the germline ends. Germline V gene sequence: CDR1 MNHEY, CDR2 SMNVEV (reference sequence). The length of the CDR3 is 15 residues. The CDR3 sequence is CASSLRAISTDTQYF. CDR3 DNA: TGTGCCAGCAGTTTACGCGCTATATCCACAGATACGCAGTATTTT.

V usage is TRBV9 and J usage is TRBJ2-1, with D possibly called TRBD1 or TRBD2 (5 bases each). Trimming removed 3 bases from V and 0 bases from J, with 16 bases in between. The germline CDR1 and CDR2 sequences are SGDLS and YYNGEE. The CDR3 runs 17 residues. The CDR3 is CASSGGWQLHSYNEQFF. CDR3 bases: TGTGCCAGCAGCGGGGGGTGGCAGCTCCACTCCTACAATGAGCAGTTCTTC. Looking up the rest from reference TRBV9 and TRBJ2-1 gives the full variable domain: DSGVTQTPKHLITATGQRVTLRCSPRSGDLSVYWYQQSLDQGLQFLIQYYNGEERAKGNILERFSAQQFPDLHSELNLSSLELGDSALYFCASSGGWQLHSYNEQFFGPGTRLTVL.

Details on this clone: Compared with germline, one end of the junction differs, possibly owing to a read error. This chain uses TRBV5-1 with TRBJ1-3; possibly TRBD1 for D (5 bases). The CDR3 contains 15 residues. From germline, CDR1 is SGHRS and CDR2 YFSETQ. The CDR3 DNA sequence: TGCGCCAGCAGTTTGGAGGGGCGGACTGGAAACACCATATATTTT. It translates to CASSLEGRTGNTIYF.

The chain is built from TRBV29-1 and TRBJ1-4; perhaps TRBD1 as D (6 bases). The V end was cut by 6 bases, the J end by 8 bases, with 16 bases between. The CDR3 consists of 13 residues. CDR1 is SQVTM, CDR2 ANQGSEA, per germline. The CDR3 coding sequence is TGCAGCGTCCTTCCCCAGGGGCGGGAAAAACTGTTTTTT. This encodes CSVLPQGREKLFF.

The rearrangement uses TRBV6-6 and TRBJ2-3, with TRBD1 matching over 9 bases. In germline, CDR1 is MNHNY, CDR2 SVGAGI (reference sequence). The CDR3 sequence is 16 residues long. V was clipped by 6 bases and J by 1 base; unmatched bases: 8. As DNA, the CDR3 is TGTGCCAGCAGAAGGACAGGGGCCAGGGGCACAGATACGCAGTATTTT. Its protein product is CASRRTGARGTDTQYF.

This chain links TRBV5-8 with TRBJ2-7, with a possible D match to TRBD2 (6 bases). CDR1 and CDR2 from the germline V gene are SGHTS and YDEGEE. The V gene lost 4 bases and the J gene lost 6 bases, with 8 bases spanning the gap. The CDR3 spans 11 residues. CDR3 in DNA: TGTGCCAGCAGCCTGGGGGGCGAGCAGTACTTC. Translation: CASSLGGEQYF.

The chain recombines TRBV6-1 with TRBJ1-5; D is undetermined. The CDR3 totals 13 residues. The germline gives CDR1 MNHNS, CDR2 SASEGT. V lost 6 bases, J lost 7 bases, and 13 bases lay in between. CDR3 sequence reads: CASRYIEGQPQHF. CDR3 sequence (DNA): TGTGCCAGCAGGTACATTGAAGGCCAGCCCCAGCATTTT.

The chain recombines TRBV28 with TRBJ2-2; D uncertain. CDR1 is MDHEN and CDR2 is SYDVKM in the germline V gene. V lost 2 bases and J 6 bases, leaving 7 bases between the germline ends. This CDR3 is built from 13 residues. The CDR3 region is CASSLTAAGELFF. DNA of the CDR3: TGTGCCAGCAGTTTAACGGCGGCCGGGGAGCTGTTTTTT.

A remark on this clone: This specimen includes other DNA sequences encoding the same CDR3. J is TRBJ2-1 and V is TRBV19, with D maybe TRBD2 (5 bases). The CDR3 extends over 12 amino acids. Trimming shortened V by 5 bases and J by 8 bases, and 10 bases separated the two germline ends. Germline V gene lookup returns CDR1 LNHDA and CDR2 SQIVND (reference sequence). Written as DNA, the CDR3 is TGTGCCAGTAGTCTTCGGCGGGATGAGCAGTTCTTC. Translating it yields CASSLRRDEQFF.

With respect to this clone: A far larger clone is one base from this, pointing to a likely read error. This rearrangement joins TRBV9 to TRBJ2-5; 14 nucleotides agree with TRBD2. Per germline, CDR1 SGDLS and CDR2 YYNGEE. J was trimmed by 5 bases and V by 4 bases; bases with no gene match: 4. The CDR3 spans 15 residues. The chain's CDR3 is CASSLGLAGVETQYF. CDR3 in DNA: TGTGCCAGCAGCTTGGGACTAGCGGGAGTGGAGACCCAGTACTTC.

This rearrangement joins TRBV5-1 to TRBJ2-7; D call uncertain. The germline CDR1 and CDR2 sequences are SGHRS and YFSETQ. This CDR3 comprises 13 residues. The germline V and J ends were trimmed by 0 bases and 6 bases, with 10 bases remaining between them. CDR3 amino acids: CASSLVLSGEQYF. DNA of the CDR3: TGCGCCAGCAGCTTGGTACTATCGGGCGAGCAGTACTTC.

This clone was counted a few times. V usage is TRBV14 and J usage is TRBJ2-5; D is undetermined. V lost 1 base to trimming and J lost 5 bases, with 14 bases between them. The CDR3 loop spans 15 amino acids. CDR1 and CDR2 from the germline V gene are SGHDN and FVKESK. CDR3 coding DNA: TGTGCCAGCAGCCAAGCGAGGATCCATAGGGAGACCCAGTACTTC. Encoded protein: CASSQARIHRETQYF.

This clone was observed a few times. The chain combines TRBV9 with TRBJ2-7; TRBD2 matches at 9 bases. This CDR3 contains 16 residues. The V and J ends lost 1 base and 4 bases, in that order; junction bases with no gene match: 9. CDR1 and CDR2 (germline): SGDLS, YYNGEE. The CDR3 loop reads CASSVHAGTSTYEQYF. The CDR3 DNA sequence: TGTGCCAGCAGCGTACACGCCGGGACTAGCACTTACGAGCAGTACTTC.

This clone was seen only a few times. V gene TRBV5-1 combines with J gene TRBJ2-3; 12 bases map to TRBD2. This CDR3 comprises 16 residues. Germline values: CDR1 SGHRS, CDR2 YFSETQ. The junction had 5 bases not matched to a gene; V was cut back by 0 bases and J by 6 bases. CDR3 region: CASSLALAGGSDTQYF. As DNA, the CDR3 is TGCGCCAGCAGCTTGGCCCTAGCGGGAGGGTCCGATACGCAGTATTTT.

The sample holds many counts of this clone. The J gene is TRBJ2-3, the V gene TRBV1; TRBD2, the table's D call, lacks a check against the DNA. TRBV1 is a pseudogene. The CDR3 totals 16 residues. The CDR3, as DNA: TGCACCAGCAGCCAAGGGACTAGCGGGAGGACAGATACGCAGTATTTT. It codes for CTSSQGTSGRTDTQYF.

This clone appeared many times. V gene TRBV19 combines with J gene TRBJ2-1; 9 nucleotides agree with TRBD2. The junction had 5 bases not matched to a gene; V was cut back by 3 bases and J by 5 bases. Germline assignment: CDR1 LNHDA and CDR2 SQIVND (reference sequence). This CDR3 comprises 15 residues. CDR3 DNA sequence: TGTGCCAGTAGTATGACTAGCGGAGGGAACAATGAGCAGTTCTTC. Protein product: CASSMTSGGNNEQFF.

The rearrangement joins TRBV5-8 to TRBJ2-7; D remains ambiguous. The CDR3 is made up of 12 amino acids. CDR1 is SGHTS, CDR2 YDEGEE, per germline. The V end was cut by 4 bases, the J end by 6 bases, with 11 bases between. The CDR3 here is CASSRVSVEQYF. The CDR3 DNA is TGTGCCAGCAGCAGGGTAAGCGTCGAGCAGTACTTC.

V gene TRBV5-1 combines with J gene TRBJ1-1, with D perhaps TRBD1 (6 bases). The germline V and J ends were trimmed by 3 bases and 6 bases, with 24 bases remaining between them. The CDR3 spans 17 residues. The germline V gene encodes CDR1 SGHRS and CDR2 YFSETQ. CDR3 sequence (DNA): TGCGCCAGCAGCTCGGCACCCCAGGGGACGTCAAGGGCTGAAGCTTTCTTT. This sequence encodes CASSSAPQGTSRAEAFF. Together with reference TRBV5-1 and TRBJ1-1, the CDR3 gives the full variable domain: KAGVTQTPRYLIKTRGQQVTLSCSPISGHRSVSWYQQTPGQGLQFLFEYFSETQRNKGNFPGRFSGRQFSNSRSEMNVSTLELGDSALYLCASSSAPQGTSRAEAFFGQGTRLTVV.

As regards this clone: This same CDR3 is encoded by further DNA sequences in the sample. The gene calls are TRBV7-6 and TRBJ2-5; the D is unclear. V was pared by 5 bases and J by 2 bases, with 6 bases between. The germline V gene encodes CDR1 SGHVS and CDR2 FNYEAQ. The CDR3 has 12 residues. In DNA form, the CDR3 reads TGTGCCAGCAGCCTTACGCAAGAGACCCAGTACTTC. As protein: CASSLTQETQYF.

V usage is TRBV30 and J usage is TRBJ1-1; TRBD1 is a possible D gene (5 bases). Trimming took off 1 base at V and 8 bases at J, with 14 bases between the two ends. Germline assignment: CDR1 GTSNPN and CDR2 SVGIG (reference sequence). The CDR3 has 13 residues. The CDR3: CAWSGGAPGEAFF. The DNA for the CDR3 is TGTGCCTGGAGTGGTGGGGCGCCTGGCGAAGCTTTCTTT.

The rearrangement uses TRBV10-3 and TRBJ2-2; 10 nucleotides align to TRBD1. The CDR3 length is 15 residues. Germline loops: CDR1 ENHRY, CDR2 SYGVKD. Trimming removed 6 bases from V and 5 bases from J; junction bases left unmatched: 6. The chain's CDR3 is CAISLGQGGTGELFF. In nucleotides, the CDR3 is TGTGCCATCAGCCTTGGACAGGGGGGTACCGGGGAGCTGTTTTTT.

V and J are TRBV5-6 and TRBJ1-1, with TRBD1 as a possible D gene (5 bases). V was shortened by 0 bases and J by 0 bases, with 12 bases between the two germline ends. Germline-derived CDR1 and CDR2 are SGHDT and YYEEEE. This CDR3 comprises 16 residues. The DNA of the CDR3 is TGTGCCAGCAGCTTGGTATCGGGCAGGGTGAACACTGAAGCTTTCTTT. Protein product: CASSLVSGRVNTEAFF.

The CDR3 DNA is TGTGCCAGCAGCGACCTACTAGCGGGGTCCTACGAGCAGTACTTC. As protein: CASSDLLAGSYEQYF. The chain couples TRBV9 to TRBJ2-7, with 10 bases that match TRBD2. This CDR3 region has 15 residues. V trimming: 3 bases; J trimming: 1 base; junction bases outside the gene matches: 4. Germline loops: CDR1 SGDLS, CDR2 YYNGEE.

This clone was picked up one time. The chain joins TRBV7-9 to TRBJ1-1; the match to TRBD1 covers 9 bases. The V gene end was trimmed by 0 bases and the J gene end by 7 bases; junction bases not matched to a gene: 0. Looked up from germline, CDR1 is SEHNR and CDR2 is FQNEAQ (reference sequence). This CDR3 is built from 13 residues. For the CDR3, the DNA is TGTGCCAGCAGCTTAGCGGGACAGGGTGAAGCTTTCTTT. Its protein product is CASSLAGQGEAFF.

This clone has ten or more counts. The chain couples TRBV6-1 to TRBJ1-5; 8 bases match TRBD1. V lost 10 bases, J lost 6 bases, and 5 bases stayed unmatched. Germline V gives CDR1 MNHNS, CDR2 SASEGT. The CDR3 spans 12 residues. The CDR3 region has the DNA TGTGCCACCCGACAGGGGAGTCAGCCCCAGCATTTT. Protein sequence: CATRQGSQPQHF.

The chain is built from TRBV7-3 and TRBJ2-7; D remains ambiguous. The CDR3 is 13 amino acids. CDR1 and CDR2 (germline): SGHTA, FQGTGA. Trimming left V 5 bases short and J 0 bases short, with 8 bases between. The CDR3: CASSPSPSYEQYF. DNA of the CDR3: TGTGCCAGCAGCCCCTCACCCTCCTACGAGCAGTACTTC. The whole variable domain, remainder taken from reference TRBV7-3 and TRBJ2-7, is GAGVSQTPSNKVTEKGKYVELRCDPISGHTALYWYRQSLGQGPEFLIYFQGTGAADDSGLPNDRFFAVRPEGSVSTLKIQRTERGDSAVYLCASSPSPSYEQYFGPGTRLTVT.

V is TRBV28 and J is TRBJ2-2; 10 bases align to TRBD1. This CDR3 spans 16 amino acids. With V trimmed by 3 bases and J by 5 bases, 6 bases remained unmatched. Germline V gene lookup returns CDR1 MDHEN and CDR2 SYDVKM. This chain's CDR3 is CASSFYGQGVTGELFF. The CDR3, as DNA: TGTGCCAGCAGTTTTTACGGACAGGGGGTAACCGGGGAGCTGTTTTTT.

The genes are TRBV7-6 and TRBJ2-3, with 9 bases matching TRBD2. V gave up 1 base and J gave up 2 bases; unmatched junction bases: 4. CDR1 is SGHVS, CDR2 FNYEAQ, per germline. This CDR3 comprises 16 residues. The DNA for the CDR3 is TGTGCCAGCAGCTTAGGTGGCGGGAGGGCCACAGATACGCAGTATTTT. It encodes CASSLGGGRATDTQYF.

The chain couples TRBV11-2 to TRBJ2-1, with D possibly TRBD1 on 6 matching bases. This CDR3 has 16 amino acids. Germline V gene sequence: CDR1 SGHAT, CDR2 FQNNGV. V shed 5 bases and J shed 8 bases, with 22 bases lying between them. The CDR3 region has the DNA TGTGCCAGCAGCCCATTACAGGGACCAAAGGGACATGAGCAGTTCTTC. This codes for CASSPLQGPKGHEQFF.